These T cell receptor beta chains were read from a single sample in a study of response to subunit inactivated influenza vaccine. TCRdb recomputed calls from the RT-PCR reads with MiXCR, one row per CDR3 protein. The sample yields roughly 700,000 distinct CDR3 sequences, 11% to 15% seen once. The sample in question was PBMCs from blood, obtained less than 15 days before vaccination. All receptors come from a man aged 45-65 years who received an inactivated influenza vaccine. CDR3s include the opening cysteine and the closing phenylalanine or tryptophan. D genes are given only for firm matches. For some rows the clone size is stated as once, few or many, or as a class when expanded; others skip it.

V	D	size	J	CDR3	DNA
TRBV5-1	TRBD1	few	TRBJ1-5	CASSPGQGLGNQPQHF	TGCGCCAGCAGCCCGGGACAGGGCTTAGGCAATCAGCCCCAGCATTTT
TRBV5-1	TRBD1	few	TRBJ1-2	CASTFDPQGVNGYTF	TGCGCCAGCACCTTCGACCCGCAGGGGGTCAATGGCTACACCTTC
TRBV27	.	.	TRBJ2-3	CASSIGGPTDTQYF	TGTGCCAGCAGTATCGGGGGTCCCACAGATACGCAGTATTTT
TRBV18	TRBD1	.	TRBJ2-6	CASSPGQGGSGANVLTF	TGTGCCAGCTCACCGGGACAGGGTGGTTCTGGGGCCAACGTCCTGACTTTC
TRBV10-1	TRBD2	few	TRBJ2-1	CASSDQRGYNEQFF	TGCGCCAGCAGTGACCAGCGGGGGTACAATGAGCAGTTCTTC
TRBV7-2	.	.	TRBJ2-7	CASSLFGIRREQYF	TGTGCCAGCAGCTTGTTCGGGATCCGCAGGGAGCAGTACTTC
TRBV7-9	TRBD2	many	TRBJ2-1	CASSPPSAGGGNEQFF	TGTGCCAGCAGCCCGCCGTCCGCGGGAGGTGGCAATGAGCAGTTCTTC
TRBV13	.	few	TRBJ2-5	CASSTRLETQYF	TGTGCCAGCAGCACTCGACTGGAGACCCAGTACTTC
TRBV6-5	.	.	TRBJ2-7	CASSYGRQPTYEQYF	TGTGCCAGCAGTTACGGACGACAACCAACCTACGAGCAGTACTTC
TRBV4-2	TRBD2	.	TRBJ2-3	CASSQAALAGDTDTQYF	TGTGCCAGCAGCCAAGCCGCCCTAGCGGGAGACACAGATACGCAGTATTTT
TRBV20-1	.	.	TRBJ1-2	CSARVDGSYTF	TGCAGTGCTAGAGTCGACGGTAGCTACACCTTC
TRBV3-1	TRBD2	many	TRBJ2-7	CASTHSGGYEQYF	TGTGCCAGCACCCATAGCGGGGGTTACGAGCAGTACTTC
TRBV28	.	few	TRBJ2-7	CASSLRHMSYEQYF	TGTGCCAGCAGTTTGAGGCATATGTCCTACGAGCAGTACTTC
TRBV5-6	.	.	TRBJ2-5	CASSSTFGTQYF	TGTGCCAGCAGCTCGACGTTTGGGACCCAGTACTTC
TRBV7-2	.	.	TRBJ2-7	CASALTVSYEQYF	TGTGCCAGTGCGCTGACGGTCTCCTACGAGCAGTACTTC
TRBV20-1	.	few	TRBJ1-6	CSARASARNSPLHF	TGCAGTGCTAGAGCCTCCGCAAGGAATTCACCCCTCCACTTT
TRBV4-3	.	few	TRBJ2-3	CASSQVGTFTDTQYF	TGCGCCAGCAGCCAAGTCGGGACCTTCACAGATACGCAGTATTTT
TRBV12-3/TRBV12-4	.	once	TRBJ1-1	CASRPDGDTEAFF	TGTGCCAGCAGACCGGACGGGGACACTGAAGCTTTCTTT
TRBV28	.	many	TRBJ2-7	CASSSFTYEQYF	TGTGCCAGCAGTTCCTTCACCTACGAGCAGTACTTC
TRBV27	.	few	TRBJ2-1	CASSPIGLGEQFF	TGTGCCAGCAGTCCGATTGGGTTGGGTGAGCAGTTCTTC
TRBV20-1	.	few	TRBJ2-6	CSARDRHSGANVLTF	TGCAGTGCTAGAGATCGACACTCTGGGGCCAACGTCCTGACTTTC
TRBV29-1	.	few	TRBJ1-2	CSVTGADGYTF	TGCAGCGTTACGGGGGCGGATGGCTACACCTTC
TRBV4-1	.	.	TRBJ1-5	CASSQPQGQPQHF	TGCGCCAGCAGCCAACCTCAGGGACAGCCCCAGCATTTT
TRBV12-3/TRBV12-4	.	few	TRBJ2-2	CASRQGGELFF	TGTGCCAGCAGACAGGGCGGGGAGCTGTTTTTT
TRBV16	.	.	TRBJ1-6	CASSQFRGSPFPGSPLHF	TGTGCCAGCAGCCAATTCCGGGGCAGCCCCTTTCCGGGTTCACCCCTCCACTTT
TRBV7-2	TRBD2	few	TRBJ2-3	CASSLVGSGRDTQYF	TGTGCCAGCAGCTTAGTTGGTAGCGGGAGGGATACGCAGTATTTT
TRBV28	TRBD1	.	TRBJ2-5	CASSLGQGELQETQCF	TGTGCCAGCAGCCTGGGACAGGGGGAGCTCCAAGAGACCCAGTGCTTC
TRBV11-1	.	many	TRBJ2-7	CASSLVRGLPYEQYF	TGTGCCAGCAGCTTAGTACGGGGGCTTCCCTACGAGCAGTACTTC
TRBV20-1	.	few	TRBJ2-7	CSAGASYEQYF	TGCAGTGCTGGGGCTAGCTACGAGCAGTACTTC
TRBV12-3/TRBV12-4	.	many	TRBJ2-7	CASSSGVYEQYF	TGTGCCAGCAGCTCAGGGGTTTACGAGCAGTACTTC
TRBV7-9	.	.	TRBJ2-2	CAIRTANTGELFF	TGTGCCATTAGGACAGCGAACACCGGGGAGCTGTTTTTT
TRBV24-1	TRBD1	many	TRBJ2-1	CATSEPPGQEDNEQFF	TGTGCCACCAGTGAACCACCGGGACAGGAAGACAATGAGCAGTTCTTC
TRBV27	.	few	TRBJ2-1	CASRLLGAGEQFF	TGTGCCAGCAGACTTCTTGGGGCCGGTGAGCAGTTCTTC
TRBV12-3/TRBV12-4	.	.	TRBJ2-2	CASSFGAAGELFF	TGTGCCAGCAGTTTCGGCGCAGCCGGGGAGCTGTTTTTT
TRBV5-1	TRBD2	.	TRBJ2-3	CASSFRLAGDTQYF	TGCGCCAGCAGCTTTCGACTAGCAGGCGATACGCAGTATTTT
TRBV6-2/TRBV6-3	.	.	TRBJ2-5	CASSQTTRGSAETQYF	TGTGCCAGCAGTCAGACGACTCGGGGGAGTGCAGAGACCCAGTACTTC
TRBV12-3/TRBV12-4	TRBD2	few	TRBJ2-2	CASSLETSVPGELFF	TGTGCCAGCAGTTTGGAGACTAGCGTTCCCGGGGAGCTGTTTTTT
TRBV11-2	.	few	TRBJ2-5	CASSDFQETQYF	TGTGCCAGCAGTGATTTTCAAGAGACCCAGTACTTC
TRBV4-3	.	.	TRBJ1-1	CASSRGVSPFEAFF	TGCGCCAGCTCCCGCGGGGTCTCGCCATTTGAAGCTTTCTTT
TRBV20-1	.	few	TRBJ2-7	CSAAGTDSYEQYF	TGCAGTGCTGCAGGGACGGACTCCTACGAGCAGTACTTC
TRBV5-1	.	many	TRBJ2-2	CASSLGRGVNTGELFF	TGCGCCAGCAGCTTGGGACGCGGAGTGAACACCGGGGAGCTGTTTTTT
TRBV15	.	many	TRBJ1-2	CATSRTPGSSYGYTF	TGTGCCACCAGCAGGACACCAGGTTCCAGCTATGGCTACACCTTC
TRBV27	TRBD1	.	TRBJ1-1	CASSLGQGAFTEAFF	TGTGCCAGCAGTTTAGGGCAGGGGGCTTTCACTGAAGCTTTCTTT
TRBV2	.	.	TRBJ1-3	CASRTIRRRSSGNTIYF	TGTGCCAGCAGAACCATCCGACGTCGGAGCTCTGGAAACACCATATATTTT
TRBV7-2	.	few	TRBJ2-3	CASSLFQEGGTQYF	TGTGCCAGCAGCTTATTCCAGGAGGGCGGGACGCAGTATTTT
TRBV21-1	.	.	TRBJ2-7	CASSWGEQYF	TGTGCCAGCAGCTGGGGCGAGCAGTACTTC
TRBV7-2	TRBD1	.	TRBJ2-1	CASRSGTGRSDEQFF	TGTGCCAGCAGATCCGGGACAGGCCGTTCGGATGAGCAGTTCTTC
TRBV15	.	.	TRBJ2-6	CATSSLRSGANVLTF	TGTGCCACCAGCAGCCTCAGGTCCGGGGCCAACGTCCTGACTTTC